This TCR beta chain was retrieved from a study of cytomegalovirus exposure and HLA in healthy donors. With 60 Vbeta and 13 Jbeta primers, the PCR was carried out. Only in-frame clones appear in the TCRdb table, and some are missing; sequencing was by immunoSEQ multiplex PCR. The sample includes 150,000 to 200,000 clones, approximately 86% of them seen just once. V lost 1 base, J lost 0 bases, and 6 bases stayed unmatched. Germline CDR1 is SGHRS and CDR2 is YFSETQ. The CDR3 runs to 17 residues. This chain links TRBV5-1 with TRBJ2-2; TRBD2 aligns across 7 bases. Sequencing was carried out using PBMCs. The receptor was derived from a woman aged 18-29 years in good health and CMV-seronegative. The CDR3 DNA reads TGCGCCAGCAGCTTGAACGGGAGGCAGACGAACACCGGGGAGCTGTTTTTT. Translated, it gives CASSLNGRQTNTGELFF.